This is a list of T cell receptor beta chains from one sample in a study of T cell responses to AZD1222 COVID-19 vaccine. Clones were read by immunoSEQ multiplex PCR, and TCRdb kept only the in-frame ones, dropping some. The data show about 100,000 clones, about 82% seen once. The specimen comprised peripheral blood, sampled on day 0 of AZD1222 vaccination. These receptors were collected from an adult in good health. CDR3s include the opening cysteine and the closing phenylalanine or tryptophan. The D gene is left open where the match is weak. Clone size is stated in some rows and not others, as once, few, many or a class when expanded.

len	v_gene	abundance	j_gene	d_gene	CDR3nt	CDR3aa
15	TRBV4-1	-	TRBJ1-4	TRBD1	TGCGCCAGCAGCCGCTCCGGGACAGGAAATGAAAAACTGTTTTTT	CASSRSGTGNEKLFF
15	TRBV5-8	once	TRBJ1-1	TRBD1	TGTGCCAGCAGCTACTCCGGGACAGGGTATTCTGAAGCTTTCTTT	CASSYSGTGYSEAFF
13	TRBV5-4	-	TRBJ2-7	-	TGTGCCGTCATTCATGGGCAGAGCTACGAGCAGTACTTC	CAVIHGQSYEQYF
18	TRBV7-2	-	TRBJ2-3	TRBD2	TGTGCCAGCAGCCTTGGACTAGCGGGGGGCCCTAGCACAGATACGCAGTATTTT	CASSLGLAGGPSTDTQYF
14	TRBV7-2	-	TRBJ1-2	-	TGTGCCAGCAGCTTCTACGGACCAGAGGATGGCTACACCTTC	CASSFYGPEDGYTF
14	TRBV19	-	TRBJ1-5	-	TGTGCCAGTACCCCACAGGGCAATGGACAGCCCCAGCATTTT	CASTPQGNGQPQHF
15	TRBV6-5	-	TRBJ2-7	-	TGTGCCAGCAGTTACTCGGGCAGGGGAGACTACGAGCAGTACTTC	CASSYSGRGDYEQYF
15	TRBV7-9	-	TRBJ1-6	-	TGTGCCAGCAGCTTATCCAGGGTTGGGGATTCACCCCTCCACTTT	CASSLSRVGDSPLHF
15	TRBV7-2	-	TRBJ2-1	TRBD2	TGTGCCAGCAGCCCCACTAGCGGGGGGGCCAATGAGCAGTTCTTC	CASSPTSGGANEQFF
11	TRBV19	-	TRBJ2-1	-	TGTGCCAGTACCCTACAGGGCGAGCAGTTCTTC	CASTLQGEQFF
12	TRBV5-1	few	TRBJ1-1	-	TGCGCCAGCAGCTTGCGTGGGACTGAAGCTTTCTTT	CASSLRGTEAFF
16	TRBV5-4	-	TRBJ1-1	-	TGTGCCAGCAGCCCCAGGAGGGGAGATTTGAACACTGAAGCTTTCTTT	CASSPRRGDLNTEAFF
13	TRBV18	-	TRBJ1-2	-	TGTGCCAGCTCTAGAAATGGGGATTATGGCTACACCTTC	CASSRNGDYGYTF
15	TRBV10-3	-	TRBJ2-3	TRBD1	TGTGCCATCAGTGGGGGACAGGGACTTCCAGATACGCAGTATTTT	CAISGGQGLPDTQYF
16	TRBV4-2	-	TRBJ1-5	TRBD1	TGTGCCAGCAGCCCTTCAGGACAGGGGGGCAATCAGCCCCAGCATTTT	CASSPSGQGGNQPQHF
15	TRBV5-1	-	TRBJ2-3	TRBD1	TGCGCCAGCACCACAAACAGGGGGAGCACAGATACGCAGTATTTT	CASTTNRGSTDTQYF
18	TRBV9	-	TRBJ2-6	-	TGTGCCAGCAGCCCCCGAACCCCAGGGTCAGGGGGGGCCAACGTCCTGACTTTC	CASSPRTPGSGGANVLTF
17	TRBV4-1	-	TRBJ2-7	TRBD1	TGCGCCAGCAGCCAAGTATCGGGACAGGAATTCTCCTACGAGCAGTACTTC	CASSQVSGQEFSYEQYF
13	TRBV18	-	TRBJ1-2	-	TGTGCCAGCTCACCGGACGAGAACTATGGCTACACCTTC	CASSPDENYGYTF
15	TRBV5-1	-	TRBJ2-3	TRBD2	TGCGCCAGCAGCCACGGGACTAGCGCAACAGATACGCAGTATTTT	CASSHGTSATDTQYF
15	TRBV4-2	-	TRBJ1-6	-	TGTGCCAGCAGCCAGCTCGACAGACTCAATTCACCCCTCCACTTT	CASSQLDRLNSPLHF
13	TRBV30	-	TRBJ2-6	-	TGTGCCTGGATAACGACTGGGGCCAACGTCCTGACTTTC	CAWITTGANVLTF
15	TRBV28	-	TRBJ2-2	TRBD1	TGTGCCAGCAGCCTCCGGGACAGGGACACCGGGGAGCTGTTTTTT	CASSLRDRDTGELFF
14	TRBV18	-	TRBJ1-1	-	TGTGCCAGCTCACTAGGGCCCAAGAACACTGAAGCTTTCTTT	CASSLGPKNTEAFF
16	TRBV6-5	-	TRBJ2-5	-	TGTGCCAGCAGTTACTCCCCTTCGTGGTACCAAGAGACCCAGTACTTC	CASSYSPSWYQETQYF
19	TRBV23-1	-	TRBJ1-3	TRBD1	TGCGCCAGCAGTCAATTCCCCAACAGAAGACAGGGGGTAGGAAACACCATATATTTT	CASSQFPNRRQGVGNTIYF
16	TRBV19	-	TRBJ1-6	-	TGTGCCAGTAGTATCGACAGACAGATCTATAATTCACCCCTCCACTTT	CASSIDRQIYNSPLHF
14	TRBV3-1/TRBV3-2	once	TRBJ2-5	-	TGTGCCAGCAGCCAAAATCCCTGGGGTGAGACCCAGTACTTC	CASSQNPWGETQYF
17	TRBV9	-	TRBJ2-1	TRBD1	TGTGCCAGCAGCGTATCTGGCGGACAGGGGTCCTACAATGAGCAGTTCTTC	CASSVSGGQGSYNEQFF
13	TRBV3-1/TRBV3-2	-	TRBJ1-1	TRBD1	TGTGCCAGCAGCCAAGATTCCCAGGGGGCCGCTTTCTTT	CASSQDSQGAAFF
15	TRBV19	-	TRBJ2-1	-	TGTGCCAGTAGTCCCCCGGCATATCCCTACAATGAGCAGTTCTTC	CASSPPAYPYNEQFF
14	TRBV18	-	TRBJ1-2	-	TGTGCCAGCTCACCGTCGGGTACTAACTATGGCTACACCTTC	CASSPSGTNYGYTF
13	TRBV19	-	TRBJ1-1	-	TGTGCCAGTAGTATCCGGGGGATTACTGAAGCTTTCTTT	CASSIRGITEAFF
13	TRBV27	-	TRBJ2-5	TRBD1	TGTGCCAGCAGACCAACAGGGGTCGAGACCCAGTACTTC	CASRPTGVETQYF
15	TRBV7-2	-	TRBJ2-7	-	TGTGCCAGCAGCTTAGGTTGGCAGGGCCCCTACGAGCAGTACTTC	CASSLGWQGPYEQYF
16	TRBV11-2	-	TRBJ1-1	-	TGTGCCAGCAGCCCCAGGGCGGCGGCTAGGAACACTGAAGCTTTCTTT	CASSPRAAARNTEAFF
14	TRBV27	-	TRBJ2-7	-	TGTGCCAGCAGCCCTTTAGGAGGGGAATACGAGCAGTACTTC	CASSPLGGEYEQYF
12	TRBV5-1	-	TRBJ2-5	-	TGCGCCAGCAGCTTGCCTCAAGAGACCCAGTACTTC	CASSLPQETQYF
13	TRBV19	-	TRBJ2-7	TRBD1	TGTGCCACCTCACCACAGGGGGTCTACGAGCAGTACTTC	CATSPQGVYEQYF
17	TRBV1	-	TRBJ1-1	-	TGCACCAGCAGCCAAGACGGGAAGGGAACGTTGAGGCCTGAAGCTTTCTTT	CTSSQDGKGTLRPEAFF
15	TRBV10-2	-	TRBJ1-2	-	TGCGCCAGCAGTGAAGTGGAAAGGACCAACTATGGCTACACCTTC	CASSEVERTNYGYTF
16	TRBV7-3	-	TRBJ2-7	-	TGTGCCAGCAGCTTAGGACCGCCGGGACAAGCCTACGAGCAGTACTTC	CASSLGPPGQAYEQYF
15	TRBV5-1	-	TRBJ2-1	-	TGCGCCAGCAGACCCGGGACACCATCCTACAATGAGCAGTTCTTC	CASRPGTPSYNEQFF
13	TRBV5-1	-	TRBJ2-4	-	TGCGCCAGCACTACTGGAGGGCTGAACATTCAGTACTTC	CASTTGGLNIQYF
16	TRBV5-1	once	TRBJ1-2	TRBD1	TGCGCCAGCAGCTTGGATGCAGGGGGGACGAACTATGGCTACACCTTC	CASSLDAGGTNYGYTF
15	TRBV14	-	TRBJ2-3	-	TGTGCCAGCAGCCAGCGGACACCTAGCACAGATACGCAGTATTTT	CASSQRTPSTDTQYF
16	TRBV5-8	once	TRBJ1-4	-	TGTGCCAGCAGCTTGGGGTCGGACAGTCCTAATGAAAAACTGTTTTTT	CASSLGSDSPNEKLFF
14	TRBV10-1	-	TRBJ1-4	TRBD1	TGCGCCAGCAGTGATCGGACAGGGGATGAAAAACTGTTTTTT	CASSDRTGDEKLFF
14	TRBV27	-	TRBJ1-2	-	TGTGCCAGCAGTTTGTCAGGAGGGTCCTATGGCTACACCTTC	CASSLSGGSYGYTF
13	TRBV3-1/TRBV3-2	once	TRBJ2-2	-	TGTGCCAGCAGCCAGTTTGGCACCGGGGAGCTGTTTTTT	CASSQFGTGELFF
19	TRBV11-2	-	TRBJ1-2	TRBD1	TGTGCCAGCACCGGGCCCGGGACAGGGGACCGGTGGGCTAACTATGGCTACACCTTC	CASTGPGTGDRWANYGYTF
18	TRBV27	-	TRBJ2-2	-	-	CASSFGPGIYSSTGELFF
13	TRBV11-2	-	TRBJ1-2	-	TGTGCCAGCAGCTTAACAGATAACTATGGCTACACCTTC	CASSLTDNYGYTF
15	TRBV2	-	TRBJ2-3	TRBD2	TGTGCCAGCAGTGGCCGGGGGGGGGTTACAGATACGCAGTATTTT	CASSGRGGVTDTQYF
14	TRBV5-1	once	TRBJ2-3	-	TGCGCCAGCAGTAGGGGTACGAGCACAGATACGCAGTATTTT	CASSRGTSTDTQYF